This T cell receptor (beta chain) derives from a study of blood T cell repertoires in COVID-19. CDR3 size: 13 residues. Germline CDR1 is MDHEN and CDR2 is SYDVKM. V was shortened by 8 bases and J by 0 bases, with 11 bases between the two germline ends. The method was immunoSEQ multiplex PCR; TCRdb's version includes in-frame clones alone and lacks a portion of them. The sample holds around 230,000 clones, about 85% seen once. The origin of this receptor is a woman of 80 years or more with acute or convalescent COVID-19. This chain joins TRBV28 and TRBJ2-7; D gene ambiguous. The sample comprised peripheral blood. The CDR3 loop reads CASWALSSYEQYF. As DNA, the CDR3 is TGTGCCAGCTGGGCCCTAAGCTCCTACGAGCAGTACTTC.